These 19 T cell receptor beta chains came from one sample sequenced in a study of monozygotic twins with inflammatory bowel disease. TCRdb re-called the 5' RACE reads and gives one entry per CDR3 protein, without DNA. The repertoire table contains about 210,000 distinct CDR3 sequences. The sample taken for sequencing was blood. All receptors derive from a human donor with ulcerative colitis or Crohn's disease, or a healthy co-twin of an affected twin (not recorded which).

The chain couples TRBV7-6 to TRBJ2-3. Germline V lookup: CDR1 SGHVS, CDR2 FNYEAQ. The length of the CDR3 is 15 residues. The CDR3 reads CASSLKGLARDTQYF.

V gene TRBV5-1 combines with J gene TRBJ1-6; TCRdb indicates TRBD1, and absent DNA this call remains unverified. This CDR3 comprises 16 residues. Germline V gives CDR1 SGHRS, CDR2 YFSETQ. The CDR3 sequence is CASSLFGGGVNSPLHF.

The chain joins TRBV5-1 to TRBJ1-4; TCRdb gives TRBD1 as the D gene, but with no DNA this cannot be confirmed. Germline V gene lookup returns CDR1 SGHRS and CDR2 YFSETQ. The CDR3 is made up of 16 amino acids. The chain's CDR3 is CASSLGDASTGEKLFF.

This chain uses TRBV5-1 with TRBJ2-5; TCRdb outputs TRBD2, but without DNA this stays unchecked. The CDR3 totals 14 residues. CDR1 is SGHRS, CDR2 YFSETQ, per germline. The CDR3 reads CASSLDLGGQTQYF.

This chain uses TRBV24-1 with TRBJ2-2; the TCRdb call, TRBD1, lacks DNA for checking. The germline V gene encodes CDR1 KGHDR and CDR2 SFDVKD. There are 18 residues in the CDR3. CDR3 sequence: CATSPSRDRVLNTGELFF.

This chain connects TRBV5-5 to TRBJ1-1; TCRdb reports TRBD1, a call that lacks DNA to check it against. Germline CDR1 SGHKS, CDR2 YYEKEE (reference sequence). This CDR3 has 15 amino acids. The CDR3 here is CASSLAPLGGTEAFF.

The V gene is TRBV20-1, the J gene TRBJ2-5; TCRdb designates TRBD1, a call that cannot be tested without DNA. The CDR3 covers 15 residues. CDR1 and CDR2 from the germline V gene are DFQATT and SNEGSKA (reference sequence). CDR3 sequence reads: CSAPPNNRGQETQYF.

V usage is TRBV6-5 and J usage is TRBJ2-2. Germline lookup yields CDR1 MNHEY and CDR2 SVGAGI. CDR3 length: 15 residues. The CDR3 sequence: CASSWVGSNTGELFF.

The chain couples TRBV6-2 or TRBV6-3 to TRBJ2-6; TCRdb's D call, TRBD1, is unchecked because there is no DNA. CDR3 length equals 20 residues. CDR1 MNHEY and CDR2 SVGEGT come from the germline V gene. This CDR3 is CASSRTGARNRVPGANVLTF.

The gene calls are TRBV5-1 and TRBJ2-1; the D call from TCRdb, TRBD2, cannot be confirmed without DNA. From germline, CDR1 is SGHRS and CDR2 YFSETQ. The CDR3 covers 14 residues. CDR3 sequence reads: CASNAPGLENEQFF.

J is TRBJ2-4 and V is TRBV5-1; without DNA, the TCRdb call of TRBD1 cannot be checked. CDR1 SGHRS and CDR2 YFSETQ come from the germline V gene. The CDR3 is 15 residues long. CDR3 loop: CASSPLQGAIDIQYF.

The V call is TRBV5-1, the J call TRBJ2-2; as DNA is missing, the TRBD1 call by TCRdb cannot be tested. The CDR3 is made up of 14 amino acids. Germline CDR1 and CDR2: SGHRS and YFSETQ. CDR3 in amino acids: CASSLGQGLEELFF.

V gene TRBV3-1 combines with J gene TRBJ2-7. Germline assignment: CDR1 LGHDT and CDR2 YNNKEL (reference sequence). The CDR3 consists of 11 residues. This CDR3 reads CASSRSYEQYF.

The J gene is TRBJ2-1, the V gene TRBV20-1; TCRdb's D call, TRBD2, is unchecked because there is no DNA. Germline loops: CDR1 DFQATT, CDR2 SNEGSKA (reference sequence). The CDR3 covers 16 residues. The CDR3 here is CSAPEVAGSSYNEQFF.

The V call is TRBV18, the J call TRBJ2-7. CDR3 length: 13 residues. CDR1 and CDR2 from the germline V gene are KGHSH and LQKENI. The CDR3 loop reads CASSPSIGYEQYF.

The chain joins TRBV12-3 or TRBV12-4 to TRBJ1-3. There are 14 residues in the CDR3. The CDR3 loop is CASSWAGSGNTIYF.

The chain links TRBV10-3 to TRBJ2-7; absent DNA, TCRdb's TRBD1 call cannot be checked. Germline CDR1 is ENHRY and CDR2 is SYGVKD. The CDR3 runs to 15 residues. The chain's CDR3 is CAIRSYRDRGYEQYF.

This chain joins TRBV24-1 and TRBJ1-5; TCRdb indicates TRBD1, and absent DNA this call remains unverified. The CDR3 extends over 12 amino acids. The germline V gene encodes CDR1 KGHDR and CDR2 SFDVKD. CDR3 in amino acids: CATATGDQPQHF.

The chain links TRBV13 to TRBJ1-1; absent DNA, TCRdb's TRBD1 call cannot be checked. CDR1 is PRHDT, CDR2 FYEKMQ, per germline (reference sequence). The CDR3 contains 14 residues. The CDR3 is CASSPGAANTEAFF.